This TCR beta chain was retrieved from a study of T cells after yellow fever vaccination (dated by TCRdb to the late 2010s). Regarding the study in general: The SMART-Seq v4 Ultra Low Input RNA kit was used to prepare libraries from fractions with low cell numbers. To follow T-cell clones before and after primary and booster YFV17D yellow fever vaccination, bulk TCR alpha and beta repertoires were sequenced over time. Two healthy male donors made up the cohort, one aged 18 to 30 years and the other aged 30 to 40 years. Bulk PBMC replicates and cell subsets were isolated from blood drawn at multiple timepoints before and after both primary and secondary immunization. What the work shows at the level of the full study, not this receptor alone: Because the study included only two donors, the extent to which the findings can be generalized is limited. The secondary T-cell response was weaker than the primary response but faster, peaking on day 5 instead of day 15. Most clones expanded after primary vaccination (96% of CD4 and approximately 86% of CD8) were re-detected after the booster, suggesting that broad memory maintenance occurred. A small share of clonotypes was detected in both CD4 and CD8 compartments, with the overlap likely arising from convergent recombination. Because abundant contaminating clonotypes from the bulk population could be contained in FACS-sorted repertoires, computational filtering was required.

Looking up the germline V gene (reference sequence) yields CDR1 MNHEY and CDR2 SMNVEV. Trimming removed 2 bases from V and 4 bases from J, leaving 7 bases between the germline ends. The CDR3, from cysteine to phenylalanine, totals 13 residues. Only the CDR3 DNA is retained, 39 bases long and in frame from the first base. This clonotype was detected ten times or more. What this receptor recognizes is not known. No clone much larger than this one lies a single base away; base qualities are absent. Taken with the paper, the label for treatment or condition translates to: live attenuated yellow fever vaccine strain. Two biological replicates of bulk PBMCs were collected at each blood-draw timepoint. PBMCs were isolated from peripheral blood using a standard Ficoll-Paque protocol. TriZol was used to extract RNA from bulk PBMCs, CD4 and CD8 fractions, and dextramer-positive and dextramer-negative fractions.

Sequencer: Illumina NovaSeq 6000. Synthesis of TCR cDNA relied on 5'RACE template switching, a step that introduced a universal primer site along with unique molecular identifiers. Priming of cDNA synthesis was performed from both the TCR alpha and TCR beta constant segments. Library amplification involved two PCR steps, and the second step added sample barcodes and sequencing adapters. Sequencing of libraries was done on Illumina HiSeq 2500 (2x100 bp) or NovaSeq (2x150 bp). The source study handled its data this way. Reads were demultiplexed and collapsed into UMI consensus sequences with MIGEC, and V(D)J alignment was performed with MiXCR. Vaccine-responding clonotypes were identified with edgeR using replicate PBMC samples, with FDR below 0.01 and a log2 fold change above 5 up to day 15 being required. Bulk clonotypes were assigned CD4 or CD8 identity according to which sequenced CD4 or CD8 repertoire held them at higher abundance. In-frame beta chains were kept once TCRdb had trimmed the public reads at Q25 with fastp and called clones with MiXCR. Under each unique CDR3 protein, matching rows form one entry showing the most common genes and DNA. The V and J calls reflect TCRdb's pipeline rather than the authors' work. The sample table records approximately 240,000 distinct CDR3 sequences; around 3.5% of these occur just once. Approximately 18% of the sample is in the top ten clones.

The sequencing used PBMCs, collected 15 days after the yellow fever booster vaccination. The V and J genes are TRBV27 and TRBJ2-3; the D gene lacks a confident call. This clonotype originated in a young man who received the YFV17D yellow fever vaccine. The nucleotides are TGTGCCAGCAGTTTAAGGCCGTCAGATACGCAGTATTTT. The encoded protein is CASSLRPSDTQYF.